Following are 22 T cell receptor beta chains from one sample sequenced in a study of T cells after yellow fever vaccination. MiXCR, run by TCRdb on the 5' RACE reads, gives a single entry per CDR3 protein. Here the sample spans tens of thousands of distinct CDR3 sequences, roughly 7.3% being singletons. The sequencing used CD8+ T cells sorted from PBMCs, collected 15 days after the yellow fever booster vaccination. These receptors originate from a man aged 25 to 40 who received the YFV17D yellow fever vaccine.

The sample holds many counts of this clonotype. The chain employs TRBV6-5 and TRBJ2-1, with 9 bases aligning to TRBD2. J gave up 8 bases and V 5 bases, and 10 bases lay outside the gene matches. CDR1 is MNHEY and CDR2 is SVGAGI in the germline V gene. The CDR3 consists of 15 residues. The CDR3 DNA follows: TGTGCCAGCAGTCTACCTAGCGGGACATCACATGAGCAGTTCTTC. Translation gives CASSLPSGTSHEQFF.

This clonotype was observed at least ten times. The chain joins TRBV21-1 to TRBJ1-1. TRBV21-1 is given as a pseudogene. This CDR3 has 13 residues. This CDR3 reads CASSDSRRTEAFF. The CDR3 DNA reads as TGTGCCAGCAGCGACTCGCGCAGGACTGAAGCTTTCTTT.

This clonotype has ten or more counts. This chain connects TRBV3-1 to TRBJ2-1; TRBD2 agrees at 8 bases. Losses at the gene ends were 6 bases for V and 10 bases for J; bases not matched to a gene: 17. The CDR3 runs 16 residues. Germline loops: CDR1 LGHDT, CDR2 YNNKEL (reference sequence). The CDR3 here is CASSPSSGARRGEQFF. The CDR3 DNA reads TGTGCCAGCAGTCCGAGTAGCGGGGCCCGCCGGGGGGAGCAGTTCTTC.

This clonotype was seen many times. CDR3 DNA sequence: TGTGCCAGCAGTCCCCCGACTAGCGGATCCTACAATGAGCAGTTCTTC. Protein: CASSPPTSGSYNEQFF. V gene TRBV12-3 or TRBV12-4 combines with J gene TRBJ2-1; 9 nucleotides match TRBD2. V shed 5 bases, J shed 1 base, and the junction held 6 bases outside the gene matches. The CDR3 has 16 amino acids.

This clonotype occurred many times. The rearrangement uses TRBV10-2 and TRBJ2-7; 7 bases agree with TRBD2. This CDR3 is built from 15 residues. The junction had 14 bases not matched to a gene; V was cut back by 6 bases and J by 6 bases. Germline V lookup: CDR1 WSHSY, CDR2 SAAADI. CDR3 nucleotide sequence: TGCGCCAGCAGCCTAGGTTGGGCTAGCGGTGGCGAGCAGTACTTC. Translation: CASSLGWASGGEQYF.

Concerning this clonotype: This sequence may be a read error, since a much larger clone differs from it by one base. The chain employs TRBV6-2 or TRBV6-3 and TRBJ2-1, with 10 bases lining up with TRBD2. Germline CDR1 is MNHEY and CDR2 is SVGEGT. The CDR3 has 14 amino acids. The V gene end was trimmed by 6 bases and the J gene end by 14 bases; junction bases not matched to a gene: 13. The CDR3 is CASSSAGGSPREFF. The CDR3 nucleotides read TGTGCCAGCAGCTCAGCGGGAGGGTCTCCCCGGGAGTTCTTC.

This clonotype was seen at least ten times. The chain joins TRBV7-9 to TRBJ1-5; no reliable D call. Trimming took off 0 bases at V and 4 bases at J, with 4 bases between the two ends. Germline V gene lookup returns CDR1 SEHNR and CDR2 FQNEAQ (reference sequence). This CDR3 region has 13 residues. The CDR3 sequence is CASSLAHNQPQHF. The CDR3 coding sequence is TGTGCCAGCAGCTTAGCGCATAATCAGCCCCAGCATTTT.

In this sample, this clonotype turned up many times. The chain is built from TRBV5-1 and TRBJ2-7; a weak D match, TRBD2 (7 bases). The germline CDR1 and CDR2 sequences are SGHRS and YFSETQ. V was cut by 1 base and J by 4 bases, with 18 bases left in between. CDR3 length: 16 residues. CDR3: CASSLFSGGGKYEQYF. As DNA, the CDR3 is TGCGCCAGCAGCTTGTTCAGTGGGGGGGGCAAGTACGAGCAGTACTTC.

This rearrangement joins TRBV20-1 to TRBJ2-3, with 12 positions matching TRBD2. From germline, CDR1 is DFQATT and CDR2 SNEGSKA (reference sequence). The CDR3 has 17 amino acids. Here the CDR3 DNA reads TGCTGCGCTAGAGATCTAGCGGGAGGGCCCCCCACAGATACGCAGTATTTT. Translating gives CCARDLAGGPPTDTQYF.

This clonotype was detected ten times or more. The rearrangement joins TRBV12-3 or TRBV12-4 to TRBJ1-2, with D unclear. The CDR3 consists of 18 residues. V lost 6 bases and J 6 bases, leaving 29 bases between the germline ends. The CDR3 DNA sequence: TGTGCCAGCAGCCAAGGGTTGGCCGAAGCCCCTATGATGGATGGCTACACCTTC. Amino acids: CASSQGLAEAPMMDGYTF.

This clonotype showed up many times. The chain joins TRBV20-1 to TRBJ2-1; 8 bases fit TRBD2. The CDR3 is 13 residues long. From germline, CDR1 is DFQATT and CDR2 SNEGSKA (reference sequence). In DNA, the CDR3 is TGCAGCCCAGCGGGAGCTGCCTACAATGAGCAGTTCTTC. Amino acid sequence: CSPAGAAYNEQFF.

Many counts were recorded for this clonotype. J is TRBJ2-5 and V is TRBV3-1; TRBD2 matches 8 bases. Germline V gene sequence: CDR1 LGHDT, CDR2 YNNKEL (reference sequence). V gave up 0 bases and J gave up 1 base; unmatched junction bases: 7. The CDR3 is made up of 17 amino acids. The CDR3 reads CASSQDGASGPQETQYF. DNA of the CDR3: TGTGCCAGCAGCCAAGATGGGGCTAGCGGGCCCCAAGAGACCCAGTACTTC.

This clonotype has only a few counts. CDR3 sequence (DNA): TGTGCCAGCAGTCCGGACAGGGGAGGCACAGATACGCAGTATTTT. This translates into CASSPDRGGTDTQYF. The chain carries TRBV6-4 and TRBJ2-3, with 9 bases identical to TRBD1. Looked up from germline, CDR1 is MRHNA and CDR2 is SNTAGT. V gave up 5 bases and J gave up 1 base; unmatched junction bases: 4. The CDR3 length is 15 residues.

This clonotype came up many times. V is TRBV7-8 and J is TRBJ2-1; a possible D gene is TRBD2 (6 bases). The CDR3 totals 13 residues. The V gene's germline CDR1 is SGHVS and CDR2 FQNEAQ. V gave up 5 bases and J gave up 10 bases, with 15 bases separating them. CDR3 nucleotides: TGTGCCAGCAGCGAGGACTATCTCCGCGAGCAGTTCTTC. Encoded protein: CASSEDYLREQFF.

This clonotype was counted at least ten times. Here the CDR3 reads CASSQDVLIAYYEQYF. In DNA, the CDR3 is TGCGCCAGCAGCCAAGATGTGCTCATCGCTTACTACGAGCAGTACTTC. The rearrangement joins TRBV4-3 to TRBJ2-7; D is uncertain. There are 16 residues in the CDR3. In germline, CDR1 is LGHNA, CDR2 YSLEER. Trimming cost V 0 bases and J 3 bases, with 15 bases left between them.

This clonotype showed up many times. The CDR3 protein is CASSVSTGSTGELFF. The CDR3 coding sequence is TGTGCCAGCAGCGTATCAACAGGAAGCACCGGGGAGCTGTTTTTT. The chain employs TRBV11-2 and TRBJ2-2, with D perhaps matching TRBD1 (5 bases). This CDR3 contains 15 residues. Looked up from germline, CDR1 is SGHAT and CDR2 is FQNNGV. The V gene lost 5 bases and the J gene lost 4 bases, with 14 bases spanning the gap.

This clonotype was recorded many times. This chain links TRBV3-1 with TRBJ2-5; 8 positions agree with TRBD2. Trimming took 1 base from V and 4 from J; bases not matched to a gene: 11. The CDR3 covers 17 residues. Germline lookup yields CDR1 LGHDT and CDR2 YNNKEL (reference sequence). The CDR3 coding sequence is TGTGCCAGCAGCCAAGTTGCCTCTGGACTAGCTGGAGAGACCCAGTACTTC. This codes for CASSQVASGLAGETQYF.

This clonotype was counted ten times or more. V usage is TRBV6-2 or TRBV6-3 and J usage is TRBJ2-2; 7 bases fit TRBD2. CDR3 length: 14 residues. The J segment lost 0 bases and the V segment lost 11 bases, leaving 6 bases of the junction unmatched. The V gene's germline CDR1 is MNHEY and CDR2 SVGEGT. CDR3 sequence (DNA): TGTGCCGACTCAGCGGGACCGAACACCGGGGAGCTGTTTTTT. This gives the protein CADSAGPNTGELFF.

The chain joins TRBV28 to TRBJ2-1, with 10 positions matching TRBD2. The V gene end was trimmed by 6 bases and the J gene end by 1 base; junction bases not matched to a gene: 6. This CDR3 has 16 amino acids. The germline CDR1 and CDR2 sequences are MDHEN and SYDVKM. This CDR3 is CASSTRTSGSYNEQFF. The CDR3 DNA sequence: TGTGCCAGCAGCACGCGGACTAGCGGTTCCTACAATGAGCAGTTCTTC.

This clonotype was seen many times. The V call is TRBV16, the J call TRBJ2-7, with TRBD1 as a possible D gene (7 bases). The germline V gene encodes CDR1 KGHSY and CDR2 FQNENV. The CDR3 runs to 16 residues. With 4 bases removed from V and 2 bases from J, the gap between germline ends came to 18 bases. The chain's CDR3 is CASSRQDRRETYEQYF. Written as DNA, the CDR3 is TGTGCCAGCAGCCGCCAGGACAGGCGGGAAACCTACGAGCAGTACTTC.

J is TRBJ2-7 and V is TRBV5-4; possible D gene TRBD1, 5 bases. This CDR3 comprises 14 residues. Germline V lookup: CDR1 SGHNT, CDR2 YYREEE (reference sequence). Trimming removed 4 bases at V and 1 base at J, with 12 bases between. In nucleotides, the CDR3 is TGTGCCAGCAGCCCTTACCAGGGTTCCTACGAGCAGTACTTC. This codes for CASSPYQGSYEQYF.

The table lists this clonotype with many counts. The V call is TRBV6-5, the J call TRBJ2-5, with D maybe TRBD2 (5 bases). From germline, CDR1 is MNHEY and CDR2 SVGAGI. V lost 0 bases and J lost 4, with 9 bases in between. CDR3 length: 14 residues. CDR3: CASSYSGRIETQYF. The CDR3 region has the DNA TGTGCCAGCAGTTACTCGGGGAGAATAGAGACCCAGTACTTC.